Presented here are 13 T cell receptor beta chains from one specimen sequenced in a study of OX40 agonist ivuxolimab in advanced cancers. The assay was immunoSEQ multiplex PCR, and TCRdb's table has in-frame clones only and misses some. The data contain just under 100,000 clones, 94% of them singletons. The specimen was CD4+ or CD8+ T cells sorted from blood, collected in a trial of the OX40 agonist ivuxolimab. The receptors were sampled from an adult with an advanced solid tumor such as melanoma, head and neck, liver or kidney cancer.

This clone was picked up one time. CDR3: CASSFRERDIQYF. Written as DNA, the CDR3 is TGTGCCAGCAGCTTCAGGGAGAGGGACATTCAGTACTTC. J is TRBJ2-4 and V is TRBV7-6; D is perhaps TRBD1 or TRBD2 (5 bases each). The CDR3 covers 13 residues. The V end was cut by 3 bases, the J end by 8 bases, with 11 bases between. Germline V gene data show CDR1 as SGHVS and CDR2 as FNYEAQ.

The chain joins TRBV18 to TRBJ1-1; D perhaps matches TRBD1 (6 bases). V lost 3 bases and J 5 bases, leaving 16 bases between the germline ends. The CDR3 is made up of 15 amino acids. Germline assignment: CDR1 KGHSH and CDR2 LQKENI. Written as DNA, the CDR3 is TGTGCCAGCTCACCGGTGGGGGGGGCGAATACTGAAGCTTTCTTT. Translated: CASSPVGGANTEAFF. Full variable domain (remainder filled in from reference TRBV18 and TRBJ1-1): NAGVMQNPRHLVRRRGQEARLRCSPMKGHSHVYWYRQLPEEGLKFMVYLQKENIIDESGMPKERFSAEFPKEGPSILRIQQVVRGDSAAYFCASSPVGGANTEAFFGQGTRLTVV.

This chain connects TRBV5-4 to TRBJ2-5; D remains ambiguous. Germline CDR1 SGHNT, CDR2 YYREEE (reference sequence). This CDR3 is 13 amino acids long. V was trimmed by 1 base and J by 0 bases, leaving 4 bases between them. Here the CDR3 reads CASSLLYQETQYF. Written as DNA, the CDR3 is TGTGCCAGCAGCTTGCTTTACCAAGAGACCCAGTACTTC.

The chain uses TRBV19 and TRBJ2-2; 9 bases agree with TRBD1. V was pared by 11 bases and J by 4 bases, with 8 bases of the junction left unmatched. CDR3 length: 14 residues. Germline-derived CDR1 and CDR2 are LNHDA and SQIVND (reference sequence). CDR3 loop: CAGWDRVSTGELFF. In DNA form, the CDR3 reads TGTGCCGGTTGGGACAGGGTGAGCACCGGGGAGCTGTTTTTT.

The genes are TRBV18 and TRBJ1-6; a possible D gene is TRBD1 (6 bases). Trimming stripped 3 bases from V and 11 bases from J, with 17 bases between. The CDR3 has 15 residues. Germline CDR1 reads KGHSH; CDR2 reads LQKENI. CDR3 DNA sequence: TGTGCCAGCTCACCTCCGGGGGCGCCGGGGCCACCCCTCCACTTT. Translated, it gives CASSPPGAPGPPLHF. The full variable domain, in which reference TRBV18 and TRBJ1-6 provide the parts outside the CDR3, is NAGVMQNPRHLVRRRGQEARLRCSPMKGHSHVYWYRQLPEEGLKFMVYLQKENIIDESGMPKERFSAEFPKEGPSILRIQQVVRGDSAAYFCASSPPGAPGPPLHFGNGTRLTVT.

The chain employs TRBV7-9 and TRBJ1-4; 9 bases agree with TRBD1. The ends lost 5 bases at V and 0 bases at J; junction bases unmatched: 7. This CDR3 contains 17 residues. The germline V gene has CDR1 SEHNR and CDR2 FQNEAQ (reference sequence). CDR3 loop: CASSTRTGDATNEKLFF. CDR3 DNA: TGTGCCAGCAGCACAAGGACAGGGGATGCAACTAATGAAAAACTGTTTTTT.

This clone has just one count. CDR3: CASSFSYNEQFF. The DNA for the CDR3 is TGTGCCAGCAGCTTCTCCTACAATGAGCAGTTCTTC. The chain is built from TRBV7-2 and TRBJ2-1; no clear D. The germline CDR1 and CDR2 sequences are SGHTA and FQGNSA. The length of the CDR3 is 12 residues. V dropped 3 bases and J dropped 0 bases, with 0 bases sitting between them.

The chain has TRBV20-1 and TRBJ2-3; no definite D call. V dropped 8 bases and J dropped 7 bases, with 13 bases sitting between them. The length of the CDR3 is 11 residues. Per the germline V gene, CDR1 is DFQATT and CDR2 is SNEGSKA (reference sequence). CDR3 residues: CSPLSQYTQYF. For the CDR3, the DNA is TGCAGTCCGCTCAGTCAGTATACGCAGTATTTT.

The chain is built from TRBV2 and TRBJ2-1; the match to TRBD2 covers 9 bases. Germline V lookup: CDR1 SNHLY, CDR2 FYNNEI. The CDR3 spans 17 residues. The ends lost 2 bases at V and 7 bases at J; junction bases unmatched: 12. The CDR3 reads CASSERVAGGPRNEQFF. The CDR3 coding sequence is TGTGCCAGCAGTGAAAGGGTCGCGGGAGGGCCGCGAAATGAGCAGTTCTTC.

In this sample, this clone turned up once. The V gene is TRBV5-1, the J gene TRBJ1-2; D is ambiguous. CDR3 size: 12 residues. Trimming cost V 2 bases and J 5 bases, with 7 bases left between them. Germline CDR1 SGHRS, CDR2 YFSETQ. CDR3 residues: CASSFEEYGYTF. The DNA for the CDR3 is TGCGCCAGCAGCTTCGAAGAGTATGGCTACACCTTC.

The gene calls are TRBV28 and TRBJ1-5, with D perhaps TRBD1 (5 bases). This CDR3 has 13 residues. Trimming took off 5 bases at V and 2 bases at J, with 7 bases between the two ends. Germline loops: CDR1 MDHEN, CDR2 SYDVKM. The CDR3 region is CASSRDGNQPQHF. CDR3 nucleotides: TGTGCCAGCAGTCGGGACGGCAATCAGCCCCAGCATTTT.

Remarks on this clone: Likely a read error: the CDR3 ends without its conserved phenylalanine or tryptophan. The rearrangement uses TRBV5-1 and TRBJ2-7; D not resolved. CDR3 length equals 15 residues. Trimming removed 3 bases at V and 1 base at J, with 14 bases between. The germline gives CDR1 SGHRS, CDR2 YFSETQ. In nucleotides, the CDR3 is TGCGCCAGCAGCTCCGACCCAGGTAGATCCTACGAGCAGTACCTC. Translation: CASSSDPGRSYEQYL.

This clone was recorded once. The rearrangement links TRBV15 to TRBJ2-3, with no clear D. The length of the CDR3 is 13 residues. V shed 6 bases and J shed 0 bases, with 7 bases lying between them. Germline V gene data show CDR1 as LNHNV and CDR2 as YYDKDF (reference sequence). The CDR3 region has the DNA TGTGCCACCAGGGTGACTAGCACAGATACGCAGTATTTT. Encoded protein: CATRVTSTDTQYF.